These 30 T cell receptor beta chains were sequenced from one sample in a study of spatial heterogeneity in lung cancer. TCRdb processed the 5' RACE reads anew with MiXCR; each CDR3 protein has one entry. The table records around 110,000 distinct CDR3 sequences, 12% of them present only once. Time point given: blood at routine non-recurrence follow-up after resection. TCRs were sequenced from unsorted whole RNA of tumor, nontumor lung or PBMC. Source: PBMCs, taken at follow-up. The receptors were sampled from a male donor with early-stage non-small cell lung cancer.

Ten or more counts support this clonotype. The gene calls are TRBV5-1 and TRBJ2-7; 10 positions match TRBD1. Germline CDR1 and CDR2: SGHRS and YFSETQ. The CDR3 totals 14 residues. With 3 bases clipped from V and 3 bases from J, the junction kept 3 bases outside the gene matches. The CDR3 region has the DNA TGCGCCAGCAGCTCCGGGACAGGGGACTACGAGCAGTACTTC. Protein: CASSSGTGDYEQYF.

This clonotype was detected a few times. The rearrangement links TRBV5-5 to TRBJ1-1; 7 nucleotides line up with TRBD1. V was clipped by 4 bases and J by 11 bases; unmatched bases: 20. CDR3 length: 16 amino acids. Germline assignment: CDR1 SGHKS and CDR2 YYEKEE (reference sequence). The CDR3 is CASSPLGQGVPSRAFF. The CDR3 nucleotides are TGTGCCAGCAGCCCCCTCGGCCAGGGGGTTCCCTCCCGCGCTTTCTTT.

This clonotype came up many times. The chain couples TRBV29-1 to TRBJ2-1; weak D call: TRBD2 (5 bases). The V end was cut by 3 bases, the J end by 9 bases, with 15 bases between. This CDR3 region has 13 residues. Germline V lookup: CDR1 SQVTM, CDR2 ANQGSEA. CDR3 residues: CSVERTAYGEQFF. The CDR3 nucleotides are TGCAGCGTTGAGAGGACTGCCTACGGTGAGCAGTTCTTC.

The chain has TRBV5-1 and TRBJ2-1; D gene uncertain. V was pared by 0 bases and J by 0 bases, with 7 bases between. The CDR3 is made up of 15 amino acids. Germline V gene sequence: CDR1 SGHRS, CDR2 YFSETQ. The CDR3 bases are TGCGCCAGCAGCTTGGTGGCAGTCTCCTACAATGAGCAGTTCTTC. Its translation is CASSLVAVSYNEQFF. Variable domain in full (rest from reference TRBV5-1 and TRBJ2-1): KAGVTQTPRYLIKTRGQQVTLSCSPISGHRSVSWYQQTPGQGLQFLFEYFSETQRNKGNFPGRFSGRQFSNSRSEMNVSTLELGDSALYLCASSLVAVSYNEQFFGPGTRLTVL.

This clonotype has just a few counts. This chain connects TRBV7-2 to TRBJ2-5, with D uncertain. This CDR3 is 14 amino acids long. CDR1 is SGHTA and CDR2 is FQGNSA in the germline V gene. V was clipped by 3 bases and J by 0 bases, with 8 bases between them. CDR3 protein: CASSFDRYQETQYF. In DNA form, the CDR3 reads TGTGCCAGCAGCTTCGACCGCTACCAAGAGACCCAGTACTTC.

V usage is TRBV6-2 or TRBV6-3 and J usage is TRBJ1-6; 7 bases agree with TRBD1. The CDR3 is made up of 19 amino acids. V gave up 6 bases and J gave up 0 bases; unmatched junction bases: 14. Looked up from germline, CDR1 is MNHEY and CDR2 is SVGEGT. The CDR3 nucleotides read TGTGCCAGCAGCCCCTATTCGGGACAGAAGAGCTCCTATAATTCACCCCTCCACTTT. It is translated as CASSPYSGQKSSYNSPLHF.

V and J are TRBV20-1 and TRBJ2-3, with 9 bases identical to TRBD1. The CDR3 extends over 13 amino acids. Germline V gene sequence: CDR1 DFQATT, CDR2 SNEGSKA (reference sequence). The V segment lost 5 bases and the J segment 6 bases; nucleotides outside the gene matches: 6. CDR3 coding DNA: TGCAGTGCTCCACAGGGGGCAGTCGATACGCAGTATTTT. As protein: CSAPQGAVDTQYF.

The chain employs TRBV6-5 and TRBJ1-2, with D maybe TRBD1 (6 bases). This CDR3 is built from 13 residues. V lost 7 bases, J lost 2 bases, and 11 bases lay in between. Germline V gene lookup returns CDR1 MNHEY and CDR2 SVGAGI. DNA for the CDR3: TGTGCCAGCACTACGGGACAAAACTATGGCTACACCTTC. This codes for CASTTGQNYGYTF.

CDR3 sequence reads: CASTPWGVGNTGELFF. The CDR3 DNA follows: TGTGCCAGCACCCCTTGGGGGGTAGGGAACACCGGGGAGCTGTTTTTT. The chain uses TRBV28 and TRBJ2-2; D possibly corresponds to TRBD2 (6 bases). The germline gives CDR1 MDHEN, CDR2 SYDVKM. There are 16 residues in the CDR3. Deletions cut 7 bases from V and 1 base from J, with 16 bases between.

The chain joins TRBV27 to TRBJ2-3, with no clear D. This CDR3 spans 15 amino acids. Germline V gene sequence: CDR1 MNHEY, CDR2 SMNVEV (reference sequence). The V and J ends lost 8 bases and 3 bases respectively, with 18 bases between them. The CDR3 sequence is CASSPVRMRTDTQYF. The CDR3 DNA reads as TGTGCCAGCTCCCCTGTCCGGATGAGAACAGATACGCAGTATTTT.

This clonotype appeared a few times. This chain connects TRBV11-2 to TRBJ2-2; a weak D match, TRBD2 (6 bases). V dropped 3 bases and J dropped 2 bases, with 7 bases sitting between them. The CDR3 consists of 14 residues. Germline V gene data show CDR1 as SGHAT and CDR2 as FQNNGV. CDR3 sequence (DNA): TGTGCCAGCAGCTTTAGCGGAAACACCGGGGAGCTGTTTTTT. It is translated as CASSFSGNTGELFF. Full variable domain (missing parts from reference TRBV11-2 and TRBJ2-2): EAGVAQSPRYKIIEKRQSVAFWCNPISGHATLYWYQQILGQGPKLLIQFQNNGVVDDSQLPKDRFSAERLKGVDSTLKIQPAKLEDSAVYLCASSFSGNTGELFFGEGSRLTVL.

This clonotype has only a few counts. This sequence joins TRBV6-5 and TRBJ1-5; tentative D call: TRBD1 (5 bases). Germline CDR1 and CDR2: MNHEY and SVGAGI. The CDR3 totals 15 residues. V lost 0 bases to trimming and J lost 5 bases, with 11 bases between them. As DNA, the CDR3 is TGTGCCAGCAGTTACTCCCGGGACGGCCATCAGCCCCAGCATTTT. Its protein is CASSYSRDGHQPQHF.

This clonotype was seen many times. The V call is TRBV7-8, the J call TRBJ1-5; perhaps TRBD1 as D (5 bases). CDR3 length: 13 amino acids. V was pared by 8 bases and J by 2 bases, with 10 bases between. The germline V gene has CDR1 SGHVS and CDR2 FQNEAQ. CDR3 in amino acids: CASGQGRNQPQHF. CDR3 coding DNA: TGTGCCAGCGGGCAGGGTCGCAATCAGCCCCAGCATTTT.

This clonotype was observed a few times. The rearrangement uses TRBV20-1 and TRBJ2-5; 7 nucleotides agree with TRBD1. The CDR3 spans 14 residues. CDR1 and CDR2 (germline): DFQATT, SNEGSKA (reference sequence). The J segment lost 2 bases and the V segment lost 0 bases, leaving 3 bases of the junction unmatched. CDR3: CSARDWGQQETQYF. DNA of the CDR3: TGCAGTGCTAGAGATTGGGGACAGCAAGAGACCCAGTACTTC.

This clonotype came up many times. In DNA form, the CDR3 reads TGTGCCAGCCAACCTACCGGGCTCCTTTTCTACGAGCAGTACTTC. Amino acid sequence: CASQPTGLLFYEQYF. V and J are TRBV2 and TRBJ2-7, with unresolved D. The V end was cut by 8 bases, the J end by 3 bases, with 20 bases between. The CDR3 has 15 amino acids. Germline V gene data show CDR1 as SNHLY and CDR2 as FYNNEI.

This clonotype came up many times. The chain has TRBV11-1 and TRBJ1-6; 8 bases are a match to TRBD1. The J segment lost 7 bases and the V segment lost 5 bases, leaving 4 bases of the junction unmatched. The germline V gene has CDR1 SGHAT and CDR2 FQDESV (reference sequence). The CDR3 consists of 14 residues. CDR3 region: CASSRTGNNSPLHF. Written as DNA, the CDR3 is TGTGCCAGCAGCAGGACAGGGAACAATTCACCCCTCCACTTT.

The chain employs TRBV24-1 and TRBJ2-5; TRBD1 aligns across 7 bases. With 3 bases clipped from V and 7 bases from J, the junction kept 10 bases outside the gene matches. The CDR3 has 15 residues. From germline, CDR1 is KGHDR and CDR2 SFDVKD. The CDR3 DNA reads as TGTGCCACCAGTGATGGACAGGTACCTTTAGGGACCCAGTACTTC. Translated, it gives CATSDGQVPLGTQYF.

This clonotype was seen at least ten times. The CDR3 reads CASSLTGGNYGYTF. DNA of the CDR3: TGTGCCAGCAGTTTAACAGGGGGGAACTATGGCTACACCTTC. V and J are TRBV28 and TRBJ1-2; 8 bases agree with TRBD1. J lost 2 bases, V lost 2 bases, and 1 base had no gene match. CDR1 is MDHEN, CDR2 SYDVKM, per germline. The CDR3 length is 14 residues.

The chain joins TRBV7-3 to TRBJ1-1; 8 positions match TRBD1. Per the germline V gene, CDR1 is SGHTA and CDR2 is FQGTGA. The V gene end was trimmed by 4 bases and the J gene end by 5 bases; junction bases not matched to a gene: 12. The CDR3 consists of 16 residues. In nucleotides, the CDR3 is TGTGCCAGCAGCTCACTACCTACAGGGGGTAGGACTGAAGCTTTCTTT. This encodes CASSSLPTGGRTEAFF.

This clonotype was observed a few times. The chain has TRBV7-2 and TRBJ2-1, with unresolved D. The CDR3 spans 11 residues. The V and J ends lost 4 bases and 9 bases respectively, with 7 bases between them. Germline CDR1 reads SGHTA; CDR2 reads FQGNSA. The CDR3 sequence: CASSSAGEQFF. Written as DNA, the CDR3 is TGTGCCAGCAGCTCCGCTGGTGAGCAGTTCTTC.

This clonotype was recorded many times. The chain recombines TRBV28 with TRBJ1-2; D gene unclear. The CDR3 covers 10 residues. CDR1 is MDHEN and CDR2 is SYDVKM in the germline V gene. Trimming pared 10 bases from V and 5 bases from J, leaving 8 bases between. CDR3 nucleotide sequence: TGTGCCACTCGGGCGTATGGCTACACCTTC. Protein sequence: CATRAYGYTF.

This clonotype came up many times. The chain joins TRBV29-1 to TRBJ2-5; no clear D gene. This CDR3 spans 12 amino acids. Germline-derived CDR1 and CDR2 are SQVTM and ANQGSEA. V was pared by 2 bases and J by 4 bases, with 8 bases between. DNA of the CDR3: TGCAGCGTTGAACAATGGGGAGAGACCCAGTACTTC. It encodes CSVEQWGETQYF.

This sequence joins TRBV10-3 and TRBJ2-3; D is unresolved. This CDR3 is built from 13 residues. Per the germline V gene, CDR1 is ENHRY and CDR2 is SYGVKD. Between the trimmed V and J ends, which lost 2 bases and 2 bases, there was a span of 5 bases. CDR3: CAISEASTDTQYF. The CDR3 DNA follows: TGTGCCATCAGTGAGGCCTCCACAGATACGCAGTATTTT.

Ten or more counts support this clonotype. The J gene is TRBJ1-5, the V gene TRBV28; 9 bases fit TRBD1. Losses at the gene ends were 6 bases for V and 2 bases for J; bases not matched to a gene: 8. The CDR3 is made up of 16 amino acids. Germline CDR1 is MDHEN and CDR2 is SYDVKM. The CDR3 sequence is CASSSTGGRGNQPQHF. Here the CDR3 DNA reads TGTGCCAGCAGCTCGACAGGGGGTCGGGGCAATCAGCCCCAGCATTTT.

The CDR3, as DNA: TGTGCCACCAGTGCACAGGCATTCTATGGCTACACCTTC. Translation gives CATSAQAFYGYTF. The genes are TRBV24-1 and TRBJ1-2; D possibly corresponds to TRBD1 (5 bases). The ends were cut back, 5 bases at V and 4 bases at J, with 10 bases in the middle. Germline lookup yields CDR1 KGHDR and CDR2 SFDVKD. The CDR3 runs 13 residues.

This chain joins TRBV4-1 and TRBJ2-2; 12 positions match TRBD1. Trimming cost V 1 base and J 8 bases; bases outside gene matches: 2. Germline V gene lookup returns CDR1 MGHRA and CDR2 YSYEKL. There are 15 residues in the CDR3. The CDR3 loop is CASSQGDRGQGELFF. The CDR3 DNA reads as TGCGCCAGCAGCCAAGGGGACAGGGGGCAGGGGGAGCTGTTTTTT.

This clonotype was counted at least ten times. CDR3 coding DNA: TGTGCCAGCAGGCCAACTAGCGTGAGAACCAATGAGCAGTTCTTC. It specifies CASRPTSVRTNEQFF. The genes are TRBV7-9 and TRBJ2-1, with TRBD2 matching 7 bases. The V gene's germline CDR1 is SEHNR and CDR2 FQNEAQ (reference sequence). The CDR3 consists of 15 residues. V lost 6 bases and J lost 6; bases outside the gene matches: 11.

This rearrangement joins TRBV28 to TRBJ1-5, with 10 bases aligning to TRBD1. V gave up 6 bases and J gave up 4 bases; unmatched junction bases: 6. CDR3 length: 15 residues. The germline V gene has CDR1 MDHEN and CDR2 SYDVKM. The CDR3 DNA follows: TGTGCCAGCAGATGGGACAGGGGAGGGAATCAGCCCCAGCATTTT. As protein: CASRWDRGGNQPQHF.

Only a few counts were recorded for this clonotype. This sequence joins TRBV10-1 and TRBJ2-1; no clear D gene. Trimming shortened V by 4 bases and J by 3 bases, and 7 bases separated the two germline ends. Germline CDR1 reads WNHNN; CDR2 reads SYGVQD (reference sequence). The CDR3 loop spans 13 amino acids. CDR3 loop: CASSGTDYNEQFF. The CDR3, as DNA: TGCGCCAGCAGTGGGACGGACTACAATGAGCAGTTCTTC.

The table lists this clonotype with many counts. The chain combines TRBV29-1 with TRBJ2-7; 9 bases are shared with TRBD2. Germline loops: CDR1 SQVTM, CDR2 ANQGSEA. With V trimmed by 6 bases and J by 5 bases, 11 bases remained unmatched. The CDR3 has 14 residues. The CDR3 protein is CSVVLMGLANEQYF. CDR3 DNA: TGCAGCGTCGTACTGATGGGACTAGCTAACGAGCAGTACTTC.